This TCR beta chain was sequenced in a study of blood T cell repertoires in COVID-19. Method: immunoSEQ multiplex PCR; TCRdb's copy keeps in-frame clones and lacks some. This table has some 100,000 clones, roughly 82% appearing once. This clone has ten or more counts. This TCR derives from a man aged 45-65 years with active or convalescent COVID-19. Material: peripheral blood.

This CDR3 reads CASSLDGEARGKTEAFF. CDR3 DNA sequence: TGTGCCAGCAGCTTAGACGGTGAAGCCAGGGGAAAAACTGAAGCTTTCTTT. The rearrangement links TRBV7-9 to TRBJ1-1; a possible D gene is TRBD1 (6 bases). Trimming took 1 base from V and 5 from J, leaving 20 bases between them. The CDR3 consists of 17 residues. The germline gives CDR1 SEHNR, CDR2 FQNEAQ (reference sequence).